The 20 T cell receptor beta chains given below trace back to one sample, sequenced in a study of tumor-infiltrating lymphocytes in primary liver carcinoma. With around 500 ng total RNA as template and a constant-region primer, TCR beta cDNA was made. Three-round nested multiplex PCR performed with slightly modified ARM-PCR produced the TCR beta libraries. Forward primers for TRBV1-TRBV30 and a C-beta reverse primer served the first two PCR rounds, at approximately 10 cycles each. Via MiXCR, TCRdb re-called the multiplex PCR reads, giving one row per CDR3 protein. The table records hundreds of thousands of distinct CDR3 sequences, 65% of them present only once. Unsorted whole blood yielded blood RNA, and germline DNA was extracted as well. The source material was peripheral blood. These receptors originate from a man aged 35 to 55 with primary liver carcinoma and hepatitis B virus infection.

The chain couples TRBV29-1 to TRBJ1-5, with unresolved D. Germline V gene lookup returns CDR1 SQVTM and CDR2 ANQGSEA. The CDR3 runs to 14 residues. V lost 6 bases and J lost 6, with 18 bases in between. For the CDR3, the DNA is TGCAGCGTCATCGAAGAACAAGCCGGTCAGCCCCAGCATTTT. Translation gives CSVIEEQAGQPQHF.

Notes on this clonotype: This may come from a read error, since a much larger clone is one base off. The conserved phenylalanine or tryptophan is not found at the CDR3 terminus, so this likely reflects a read error. V usage is TRBV4-2 and J usage is TRBJ2-1; 7 bases map to TRBD2. Germline lookup yields CDR1 LGHNA and CDR2 YNFKEQ. The CDR3 runs 19 residues. The junction had 16 bases not matched to a gene; V was cut back by 1 base and J by 4 bases. CDR3 in DNA: TGTGCCAGCAGCCAAGTGGGGGGGAGCGGGGCCCTCACGTACAATGAGCAGTTCTTA. Amino acid sequence: CASSQVGGSGALTYNEQFL.

As regards this clonotype: This could be a read error, since a much larger clone is one nucleotide away. The V call is TRBV4-2, the J call TRBJ1-2; TRBD1 aligns across 9 bases. The CDR3 totals 15 residues. CDR1 and CDR2 from the germline V gene are LGHNA and YNFKEQ. CDR3 bases: TGTACCAGCAGCCAAGATGGGACAGGGATATATGGCTACACCTTC. Protein: CTSSQDGTGIYGYTF.

The V and J genes are TRBV5-5 and TRBJ2-7, with 10 positions matching TRBD1. Germline V gene data show CDR1 as SGHKS and CDR2 as YYEKEE (reference sequence). Unmatched junction bases numbered 3, after V lost 6 bases and J lost 3 bases. The length of the CDR3 is 13 residues. CDR3 DNA: TGTGCCAGCAAAGGGACAGGGGTCTACGAGCAGTACTTC. Its protein is CASKGTGVYEQYF.

A word on this clonotype: Since the CDR3 does not end with the conserved phenylalanine or tryptophan, this likely comes from a read error. It is unclear where the CDR3 begins or ends on the DNA, so no DNA is shown, and the CDR3 is as TCRdb lists it. The chain has TRBV6-5 and TRBJ2-7; TRBD2, as called in the table, went unchecked against the DNA. The CDR3 spans 15 amino acids, including both terminal residues. CDR1 is MNHEY, CDR2 SVGAGI, per germline. The CDR3 loop reads CATPQSGTGLVEQYI.

In its sample, this clonotype was seen once. A much larger clone differs by one base, so this may be a read error. J is TRBJ2-5 and V is TRBV6-1; 7 nucleotides align to TRBD2. Germline trimming cut 10 bases from V and 2 bases from J; bases unmatched to any gene: 13. CDR3 length: 15 amino acids. The germline gives CDR1 MNHNS, CDR2 SASEGT. In DNA form, the CDR3 reads TGTGCCACTAAAGCCCGGACTAGAAGGCAAGAGACCCAGTACTTC. This sequence encodes CATKARTRRQETQYF.

The genes are TRBV11-2 and TRBJ2-1; D might be TRBD1 or TRBD2, each matching 5 bases. Between the trimmed V and J ends, which lost 5 bases and 12 bases, there was a span of 23 bases. CDR1 is SGHAT and CDR2 is FQNNGV in the germline V gene. There are 15 residues in the CDR3. The CDR3 protein is CASSHNRKGASGQFF. CDR3 coding DNA: TGTGCCAGCAGCCATAACAGGAAGGGAGCGAGTGGGCAGTTCTTC.

With regard to this clonotype: Just one base apart from a much larger clone, this may be a read error. The genes are TRBV11-2 and TRBJ2-1, with 10 bases fitting TRBD2. The germline V gene has CDR1 SGHAT and CDR2 FQNNGV. This CDR3 comprises 14 residues. The CDR3 nucleotides read TGTGCCAGCAGCCTAACTAGCGGGAACAATGAGCAGCTCTTC. Translated, it gives CASSLTSGNNEQLF.

As regards this clonotype: A read error is likely, as this CDR3 ends without the conserved phenylalanine or tryptophan. The chain recombines TRBV5-1 with TRBJ1-1; 9 nucleotides match TRBD1. Trimming removed 4 bases from V and 4 bases from J; junction bases left unmatched: 8. The CDR3 runs to 15 residues. Germline V gene data show CDR1 as SGHRS and CDR2 as YFSETQ. The CDR3 region is CASSLETGGVTEAFL. CDR3 bases: TGCGCCAGCAGCCTAGAGACAGGGGGGGTCACTGAAGCTTTCCTT.

V and J are TRBV11-1 and TRBJ2-1, with TRBD2 identical over 9 bases. Losses at the gene ends were 10 bases for V and 8 bases for J; bases not matched to a gene: 15. Germline V gene sequence: CDR1 SGHAT, CDR2 FQDESV (reference sequence). The CDR3 runs 15 residues. This CDR3 is CAIRGGPAGGDEQFF. In DNA, the CDR3 is TGTGCCATCAGAGGCGGACCAGCGGGGGGCGATGAGCAGTTCTTC.

Note on this clonotype: Its ends do not fully match the called genes, so a read error is possible. This chain connects TRBV6-5 to TRBJ2-1; 8 bases agree with TRBD2. Germline loops: CDR1 MNHEY, CDR2 SVGAGI. The CDR3 loop spans 15 amino acids. DNA of the CDR3: TGTGTCAGCGGGCTAGCGGGTGTTGGCTACAATGAGCAGTTCTTC. It is translated as CVSGLAGVGYNEQFF.

This clonotype was found a few times. This chain joins TRBV25-1 and TRBJ2-5, with D uncertain. Trimming took 3 bases from V and 5 from J, leaving 19 bases between them. The CDR3 has 16 amino acids. Germline V CDR1 and CDR2: MGHDK, SYGVNS. The CDR3 loop reads CASSDRGRARRETQYF. The CDR3 DNA follows: TGTGCCAGCAGTGACCGTGGACGGGCCCGCCGGGAGACCCAGTACTTC.

This clonotype came up once. It is likely a read error, because the conserved phenylalanine at the end of the CDR3 is missing. The gene calls are TRBV29-1 and TRBJ2-7; 11 positions match TRBD2. The CDR3 loop spans 14 amino acids. Germline loops: CDR1 SQVTM, CDR2 ANQGSEA. Here the CDR3 DNA reads TGCAGCGTCGAACAACTAGCGGGAGTGTACGGGCAGTACTAC. Translation: CSVEQLAGVYGQYY.

The rearrangement joins TRBV30 to TRBJ2-3, with a possible D match to TRBD1 (6 bases). Germline V gene lookup returns CDR1 GTSNPN and CDR2 SVGIG (reference sequence). The V end was cut by 4 bases, the J end by 4 bases, with 9 bases between. The CDR3 totals 12 residues. The CDR3 DNA reads as TGTGCCTGGAAGCCAGGGGCAGATACGCAGTATTTT. As protein: CAWKPGADTQYF.

This clonotype came up once. The chain combines TRBV28 with TRBJ1-3; the D is unclear. V lost 4 bases and J lost 5, with 21 bases in between. Germline V lookup: CDR1 MDHEN, CDR2 SYDVKM. The CDR3 runs 17 residues. CDR3 DNA sequence: TGTGCCAGCAGTTCATCCGGGATAGCCTCAAGGAGAAACACCATATATTTT. Protein sequence: CASSSSGIASRRNTIYF.

The sample holds many counts of this clonotype. The rearrangement uses TRBV4-2 and TRBJ2-3; D possibly matches TRBD1 or TRBD2 (5 bases each). The ends were cut back, 5 bases at V and 0 bases at J, with 12 bases in the middle. Looked up from germline, CDR1 is LGHNA and CDR2 is YNFKEQ. This CDR3 contains 15 residues. As DNA, the CDR3 is TGTGCCAGCAGCGGTTTTGAGGGGAGCACAGATACGCAGTATTTT. This gives the protein CASSGFEGSTDTQYF.

Regarding this clonotype: This may come from a read error, since a much larger clone is one base off. The chain recombines TRBV6-1 with TRBJ1-6; the D is unclear. The CDR3 covers 11 residues. Per germline, CDR1 MNHNS and CDR2 SASEGT. CDR3 in amino acids: CASSENSPPHF. CDR3 nucleotide sequence: TGTGCCAGCAGTGAGAATTCACCCCCCCACTTT.

As concerns this clonotype: The germline gene is not matched at one end of the junction; a read error may be the cause. The chain joins TRBV29-1 to TRBJ2-3; D remains unclear. Germline lookup yields CDR1 SQVTM and CDR2 ANQGSEA. This CDR3 has 12 amino acids. The CDR3 loop reads CRVEIGSDTQYF. The CDR3 region has the DNA TGTAGAGTTGAGATAGGGTCAGATACGCAGTATTTT.

V and J are TRBV7-9 and TRBJ2-1; 9 bases line up with TRBD1. Trimming cost V 4 bases and J 7 bases; bases outside gene matches: 8. The CDR3 spans 15 residues. Germline CDR1 reads SEHNR; CDR2 reads FQNEAQ (reference sequence). The CDR3 DNA reads as TGTGCCAGCAGCTCGCGACAGGGGGTGTTGAATGAGCAGTTCTTC. Protein product: CASSSRQGVLNEQFF.

As for this clonotype: A read error may account for a junction end that differs from germline. The chain has TRBV14 and TRBJ2-2; perhaps TRBD2 as D (5 bases). CDR1 is SGHDN, CDR2 FVKESK, per germline. This CDR3 spans 14 amino acids. CDR3 DNA sequence: TGTGCCAGCAGCCAATTGAGTGACACCGGGGAGCTGTCTTTT. Translation gives CASSQLSDTGELSF. The complete variable domain, with remaining parts taken from reference TRBV14 and TRBJ2-2, reads EAGVTQFPSHSVIEKGQTVTLRCDPISGHDNLYWYRRVMGKEIKFLLHFVKESKQDESGMPNNRFLAERTGGTYSTLKVQPAELEDSGVYFCASSQLSDTGELSFGEGSRLTVL.